This TCR beta chain was sequenced during a study of post-analysis software for immune sequencing data. Unique molecular identifiers featured in each of the TCR beta cDNA libraries. Each CDR3 protein gets one entry after TCRdb re-called the PCR reads with MiXCR. The sample has about 200,000 distinct CDR3 sequences; 29% are singletons. This clonotype was recorded only once. Its antigen is not identified. The study's findings and limits: TRBV segments more frequent in patients than in controls numbered a few and included TRBV5-6, TRBV5-1 and TRBV20-1. Under F measure analysis, samples from one preparation batch co-clustered strongly.

The CDR3 is made up of 17 amino acids. Looked up from germline, CDR1 is SGHRS and CDR2 is YFSETQ. The clonotype was recovered from a girl aged 2-17 years with multiple sclerosis. This rearrangement joins TRBV5-1 to TRBJ2-5; 8 nucleotides align to TRBD1. The J call is doubtful: the DNA matches TRBJ2-7 better. Sequences were obtained from blood. In nucleotides, the CDR3 is TGCGCCAGCAGCTTACGTGGGGGACAGGCGGTAGTCCACGAGCAGTACTTC. Amino acid sequence: CASSLRGGQAVVHEQYF.